The 27 T cell receptor beta chains in this list originate from one sample, sequenced in a study of control samples from healthy donors and cancer patients. The data were produced by immunoSEQ multiplex PCR, yet TCRdb's version contains in-frame clones alone and is incomplete. Among under 200,000 clones listed, 91% were seen once. Sequenced material: blood. The receptors derive from a woman aged 25 to 45 in good health.

The gene calls are TRBV18 and TRBJ2-7, with 9 bases that match TRBD1. V shed 3 bases, J shed 5 bases, and the junction held 5 bases outside the gene matches. The germline CDR1 and CDR2 sequences are KGHSH and LQKENI. This CDR3 spans 14 amino acids. The DNA for the CDR3 is TGTGCCAGCTCACCCCGGGACAGGGAGGACGAGCAGTACTTC. This codes for CASSPRDREDEQYF.

The J gene is TRBJ2-5, the V gene TRBV5-1; 11 bases agree with TRBD2. Trimming at V came to 0 bases and at J to 3 bases, leaving 4 bases not matched to a gene. There are 16 residues in the CDR3. Germline CDR1 reads SGHRS; CDR2 reads YFSETQ. The CDR3 is CASSLGRGLAEETQYF. Here the CDR3 DNA reads TGCGCCAGCAGCTTGGGGAGGGGACTAGCGGAAGAGACCCAGTACTTC.

The chain's CDR3 is CASSLGLGYTF. Here the CDR3 DNA reads TGTGCCAGCAGTTTAGGGCTTGGCTACACCTTC. V and J are TRBV28 and TRBJ1-2; D unclear. The V end lost 2 bases, the J end lost 7 bases, and 5 bases lay between the germline ends. Looked up from germline, CDR1 is MDHEN and CDR2 is SYDVKM. The CDR3 length is 11 residues.

This clone was picked up one time. The rearrangement joins TRBV19 to TRBJ2-1; the match to TRBD2 covers 12 bases. The length of the CDR3 is 16 residues. The trim removed 3 bases at V and 7 bases at J, leaving 7 bases unmatched. Per germline, CDR1 LNHDA and CDR2 SQIVND (reference sequence). This CDR3 is CASSIQLAGGRNEQFF. The CDR3 nucleotides are TGTGCCAGTAGTATTCAACTAGCGGGGGGTCGGAATGAGCAGTTCTTC.

The V gene is TRBV5-1, the J gene TRBJ2-2; 7 bases map to TRBD1. J gave up 6 bases and V 0 bases, and 8 bases lay outside the gene matches. The CDR3 spans 16 residues. The germline V gene has CDR1 SGHRS and CDR2 YFSETQ. The CDR3 loop is CASSLAGGRPAGELFF. The CDR3 coding sequence is TGCGCCAGCAGCTTGGCAGGGGGTAGGCCCGCCGGGGAGCTGTTTTTT.

The chain uses TRBV18 and TRBJ2-7, with 10 bases that match TRBD2. CDR1 KGHSH and CDR2 LQKENI come from the germline V gene. The CDR3 extends over 15 amino acids. With 3 bases clipped from V and 0 bases from J, the junction kept 2 bases outside the gene matches. CDR3 nucleotide sequence: TGTGCCAGCTCACCCGGACTAGCGGACTCCTACGAGCAGTACTTC. This gives the protein CASSPGLADSYEQYF. Using reference TRBV18 and TRBJ2-7 for the parts outside the CDR3, the full variable domain is NAGVMQNPRHLVRRRGQEARLRCSPMKGHSHVYWYRQLPEEGLKFMVYLQKENIIDESGMPKERFSAEFPKEGPSILRIQQVVRGDSAAYFCASSPGLADSYEQYFGPGTRLTVT.

The V and J genes are TRBV11-2 and TRBJ1-4, with TRBD1 matching 10 bases. The CDR3 has 15 amino acids. Germline V lookup: CDR1 SGHAT, CDR2 FQNNGV. V shed 5 bases and J 7 bases; nucleotides not matched to a gene: 7. The CDR3 loop reads CASSPDRGLSEKLFF. The CDR3 region has the DNA TGTGCCAGCAGCCCCGACAGGGGGCTAAGTGAAAAACTGTTTTTT.

The rearrangement joins TRBV11-3 to TRBJ2-3, with 9 bases matching TRBD2. Germline CDR1 is SGHNT and CDR2 is YENEEA. V trimming: 5 bases; J trimming: 3 bases; junction bases outside the gene matches: 3. There are 14 residues in the CDR3. The DNA for the CDR3 is TGTGCCAGCAGCGTTAGCGGGAGAACAGATACGCAGTATTTT. Amino acids: CASSVSGRTDTQYF.

The chain uses TRBV6-5 and TRBJ1-5, with D hard to call. The length of the CDR3 is 14 residues. Trimming stripped 7 bases from V and 0 bases from J, with 10 bases between. Germline lookup yields CDR1 MNHEY and CDR2 SVGAGI. CDR3 sequence: CASNSFYSNQPQHF. CDR3 nucleotides: TGTGCCAGCAACTCGTTTTATAGCAATCAGCCCCAGCATTTT.

This clone was counted once. This sequence joins TRBV6-5 and TRBJ1-4, with D perhaps TRBD1 (6 bases). Deletions cut 1 base from V and 8 bases from J, with 11 bases between. Germline V gene lookup returns CDR1 MNHEY and CDR2 SVGAGI. The CDR3 has 14 amino acids. DNA of the CDR3: TGTGCCAGCAGTTACTATCGTCAGGGGGAAAAACTGTTTTTT. Its protein is CASSYYRQGEKLFF.

This chain connects TRBV9 to TRBJ1-2; D perhaps matches TRBD1 (5 bases). This CDR3 spans 15 amino acids. Trimming removed 4 bases from V and 4 bases from J, with 17 bases in between. Germline V gene lookup returns CDR1 SGDLS and CDR2 YYNGEE. CDR3 loop: CASSLSGTEPYGYTF. CDR3 sequence (DNA): TGTGCCAGCAGCCTCTCCGGGACGGAGCCCTATGGCTACACCTTC.

The chain carries TRBV7-3 and TRBJ2-3; TRBD2 matches at 7 bases. From germline, CDR1 is SGHTA and CDR2 FQGTGA. The CDR3 extends over 13 amino acids. J gave up 6 bases and V 1 base, and 1 base lay outside the gene matches. The CDR3 DNA is TGTGCCAGCAGCTTAAGGCGGGGGGATACGCAGTATTTT. As protein: CASSLRRGDTQYF.

This chain connects TRBV27 to TRBJ2-7; no clear D. CDR3 length: 11 amino acids. From germline, CDR1 is MNHEY and CDR2 SMNVEV (reference sequence). Trimming left V 5 bases short and J 3 bases short, with 5 bases between. CDR3 nucleotide sequence: TGTGCCAGCAGTGGGCACTACGAGCAGTACTTC. Translated: CASSGHYEQYF.

The chain is built from TRBV7-8 and TRBJ1-2; 7 nucleotides agree with TRBD1. The V and J ends lost 5 bases and 2 bases, in that order; junction bases with no gene match: 2. The CDR3 sequence is 13 residues long. CDR1 is SGHVS, CDR2 FQNEAQ, per germline. The CDR3 DNA reads TGTGCCAGCAGCAAGGACAGGAACTATGGCTACACCTTC. Its translation is CASSKDRNYGYTF.

V is TRBV4-2 and J is TRBJ2-3; TRBD2 matches 9 bases. Germline assignment: CDR1 LGHNA and CDR2 YNFKEQ. V was pared by 4 bases and J by 5 bases, with 7 bases of the junction left unmatched. This CDR3 has 15 amino acids. CDR3 protein: CASSRRLADGDTQYF. The CDR3 region has the DNA TGTGCCAGCAGCCGAAGACTAGCGGACGGAGATACGCAGTATTTT.

The chain combines TRBV6-5 with TRBJ2-5; D may be TRBD2 (5 bases). Germline V gene data show CDR1 as MNHEY and CDR2 as SVGAGI. V dropped 2 bases and J dropped 5 bases, with 6 bases sitting between them. This CDR3 spans 12 amino acids. The CDR3 DNA sequence: TGTGCCAGCAGTTACCCGGGGGAGACCCAGTACTTC. This sequence encodes CASSYPGETQYF.

The chain carries TRBV3-1 (or the pseudogene TRBV3-2) and TRBJ2-3; D might be TRBD2 (7 bases). The CDR3 length is 16 residues. V was shortened by 0 bases and J by 5 bases, with 15 bases between the two germline ends. In germline, CDR1 is LGHDT, CDR2 YNNKEL (reference sequence). As DNA, the CDR3 is TGTGCCAGCAGCCAAGATCCCGCGGGGGCCCGAGATACGCAGTATTTT. It yields the protein CASSQDPAGARDTQYF.

In its sample, this clone was seen once. This chain joins TRBV5-6 and TRBJ2-3; 12 bases match TRBD2. Looked up from germline, CDR1 is SGHDT and CDR2 is YYEEEE. The CDR3 has 14 amino acids. V lost 3 bases to trimming and J lost 4 bases; unmatched junction nucleotides: 0. CDR3 protein: CASSWTSGADTQYF. The CDR3 DNA reads as TGTGCCAGCAGCTGGACTAGCGGGGCAGATACGCAGTATTTT.

With regard to this clone: The sample contains more than one DNA sequence encoding this CDR3. The V and J genes are TRBV7-6 and TRBJ2-2; TRBD1 might be the D (5 bases). Germline values: CDR1 SGHVS, CDR2 FNYEAQ. This CDR3 contains 14 residues. Trimming took off 5 bases at V and 1 base at J, with 8 bases between the two ends. CDR3 DNA: TGTGCCAGCAGCCCCGGACAGAACACCGGGGAGCTGTTTTTT. The encoded protein is CASSPGQNTGELFF.

The V and J genes are TRBV30 and TRBJ2-7; D is ambiguous. CDR1 is GTSNPN, CDR2 SVGIG, per germline (reference sequence). This CDR3 contains 11 residues. V was trimmed by 2 bases and J by 2 bases, leaving 4 bases between them. The CDR3 coding sequence is TGTGCCTGGAGTCAGACCTACGAGCAGTACTTC. Translating gives CAWSQTYEQYF.

This sequence joins TRBV11-2 and TRBJ1-3; D not certain. The germline V gene has CDR1 SGHAT and CDR2 FQNNGV. The germline V and J ends were trimmed by 4 bases and 0 bases, with 10 bases remaining between them. The CDR3 has 15 residues. CDR3 bases: TGTGCCAGCAGCTCAGGACGTAACTCTGGAAACACCATATATTTT. This translates into CASSSGRNSGNTIYF.

This clone was detected once. The gene calls are TRBV28 and TRBJ1-1; no clear D. The V end lost 10 bases, the J end lost 1 base, and 13 bases lay between the germline ends. This CDR3 comprises 13 residues. The germline V gene encodes CDR1 MDHEN and CDR2 SYDVKM. The CDR3 is CATYVRGNTEAFF. The CDR3 DNA is TGTGCCACCTACGTTCGGGGGAACACTGAAGCTTTCTTT.

The V and J genes are TRBV15 and TRBJ1-1; 7 bases fit TRBD1. The germline V gene has CDR1 LNHNV and CDR2 YYDKDF (reference sequence). With V trimmed by 5 bases and J by 1 base, 1 base remained unmatched. The CDR3 spans 13 residues. Here the CDR3 reads CATSWDRNTEAFF. The CDR3 coding sequence is TGTGCCACCAGCTGGGACAGGAACACTGAAGCTTTCTTT.

The chain joins TRBV6-6 to TRBJ1-6, with a possible D match to TRBD1 (5 bases). Per germline, CDR1 MNHNY and CDR2 SVGAGI (reference sequence). V lost 2 bases and J 4 bases, leaving 9 bases between the germline ends. CDR3 length: 15 residues. The CDR3 loop reads CASSYGHSYNSPLHF. Here the CDR3 DNA reads TGTGCCAGCAGTTACGGACACTCTTATAATTCACCCCTCCACTTT.

The chain has TRBV7-9 and TRBJ2-5; 7 nucleotides agree with TRBD1. The CDR3 is 13 amino acids. Trimming at V came to 5 bases and at J to 7 bases, leaving 7 bases not matched to a gene. Germline loops: CDR1 SEHNR, CDR2 FQNEAQ (reference sequence). This CDR3 is CASSPDRVGTQYF. CDR3 in DNA: TGTGCCAGCAGCCCAGACAGGGTTGGGACCCAGTACTTC. Based on the CDR3 plus reference TRBV7-9 and TRBJ2-5, the full variable domain is DTGVSQNPRHKITKRGQNVTFRCDPISEHNRLYWYRQTLGQGPEFLTYFQNEAQLEKSRLLSDRFSAERPKGSFSTLEIQRTEQGDSAMYLCASSPDRVGTQYFGPGTRLLVL.

This clone came up once. CDR3 in DNA: TGTGCCAGCAGCTTACTAGCGGGCTCCTACAATGAGCAGTTCTTC. Protein: CASSLLAGSYNEQFF. This rearrangement joins TRBV7-9 to TRBJ2-1; 8 bases align to TRBD2. Germline CDR1 SEHNR, CDR2 FQNEAQ (reference sequence). The junction had 0 bases not matched to a gene; V was cut back by 2 bases and J by 0 bases. The CDR3 sequence is 15 residues long.

The chain uses TRBV5-4 and TRBJ1-1; D is uncertain. Trimming left V 3 bases short and J 0 bases short, with 9 bases between. Germline-derived CDR1 and CDR2 are SGHNT and YYREEE (reference sequence). This CDR3 comprises 14 residues. The CDR3 region is CASSSRLMNTEAFF. The DNA of the CDR3 is TGTGCCAGCAGCTCCAGGCTGATGAACACTGAAGCTTTCTTT.